The TCR beta chain described here comes from a study of early T cells in non-severe SARS-CoV-2 infection. Across the whole study: The input, bulk RNA from unsorted whole blood, was sequenced, and chains were unpaired.

As part of library construction, unique molecular identifiers were attached to individual cDNA molecules. Using its own MiXCR run on the 5' RACE reads, TCRdb lists one record per CDR3 protein. The data show fewer than 90,000 distinct CDR3 sequences, roughly 13% seen once. V lost 1 base to trimming and J lost 5 bases; unmatched junction nucleotides: 7. The CDR3 has 15 residues. CDR1 and CDR2 (germline): LNHDA, SQIVND (reference sequence). The gene calls are TRBV19 and TRBJ1-2; 7 nucleotides match TRBD1. Sequencing was performed on whole blood. This TCR was sampled from an adult who was a healthcare worker with PCR-confirmed SARS-CoV-2 infection or an uninfected control (not recorded which). The CDR3 coding sequence is TGTGCCAGTAGTATAGTTCGGGACAGAACATATGGCTACACCTTC. It codes for CASSIVRDRTYGYTF.